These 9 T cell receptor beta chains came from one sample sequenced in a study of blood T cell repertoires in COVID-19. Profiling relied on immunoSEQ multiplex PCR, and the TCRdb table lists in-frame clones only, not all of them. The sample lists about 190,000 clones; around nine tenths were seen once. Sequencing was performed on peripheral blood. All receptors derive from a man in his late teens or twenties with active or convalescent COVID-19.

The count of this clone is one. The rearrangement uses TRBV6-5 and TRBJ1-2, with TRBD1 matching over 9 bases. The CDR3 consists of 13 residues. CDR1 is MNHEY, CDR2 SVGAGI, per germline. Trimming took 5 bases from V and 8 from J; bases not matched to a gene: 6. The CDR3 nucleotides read TGTGCCAGCAGTCAGGGCGGACAGGGGGGCTACACCTTC. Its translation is CASSQGGQGGYTF.

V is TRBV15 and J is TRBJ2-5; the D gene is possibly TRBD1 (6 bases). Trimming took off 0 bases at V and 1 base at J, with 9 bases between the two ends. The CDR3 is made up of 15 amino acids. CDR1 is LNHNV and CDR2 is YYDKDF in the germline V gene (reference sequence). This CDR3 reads CATSRDTGFQETQYF. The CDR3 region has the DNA TGTGCCACCAGCAGAGACACAGGGTTCCAAGAGACCCAGTACTTC.

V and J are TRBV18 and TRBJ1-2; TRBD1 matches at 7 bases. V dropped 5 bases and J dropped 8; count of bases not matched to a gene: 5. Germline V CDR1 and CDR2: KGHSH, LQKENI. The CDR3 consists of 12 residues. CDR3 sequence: CASSYGDRGYTF. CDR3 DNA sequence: TGTGCCAGCTCATACGGGGACAGAGGCTACACCTTC. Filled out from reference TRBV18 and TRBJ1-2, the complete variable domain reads NAGVMQNPRHLVRRRGQEARLRCSPMKGHSHVYWYRQLPEEGLKFMVYLQKENIIDESGMPKERFSAEFPKEGPSILRIQQVVRGDSAAYFCASSYGDRGYTFGSGTRLTVV.

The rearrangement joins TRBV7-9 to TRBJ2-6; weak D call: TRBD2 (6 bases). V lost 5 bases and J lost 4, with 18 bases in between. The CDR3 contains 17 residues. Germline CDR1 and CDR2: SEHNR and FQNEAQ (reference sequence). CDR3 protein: CASSTWTGDLGANVLTF. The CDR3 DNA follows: TGTGCCAGCAGCACATGGACGGGGGACCTAGGGGCCAACGTCCTGACTTTC.

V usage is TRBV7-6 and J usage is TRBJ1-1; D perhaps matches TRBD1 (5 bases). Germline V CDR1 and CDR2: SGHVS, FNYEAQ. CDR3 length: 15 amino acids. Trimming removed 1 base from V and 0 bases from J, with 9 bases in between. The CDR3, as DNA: TGTGCCAGCAGCTTAGTGACAGATTTGAACACTGAAGCTTTCTTT. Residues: CASSLVTDLNTEAFF.

The CDR3 protein is CASSSGTGKGGANVLTF. The CDR3 DNA sequence: TGTGCCAGCAGCTCCGGGACAGGGAAAGGTGGGGCCAACGTCCTGACTTTC. The chain links TRBV11-3 to TRBJ2-6; 9 bases match TRBD1. V was pared by 4 bases and J by 3 bases, with 7 bases of the junction left unmatched. Germline-derived CDR1 and CDR2 are SGHNT and YENEEA. This CDR3 comprises 17 residues.

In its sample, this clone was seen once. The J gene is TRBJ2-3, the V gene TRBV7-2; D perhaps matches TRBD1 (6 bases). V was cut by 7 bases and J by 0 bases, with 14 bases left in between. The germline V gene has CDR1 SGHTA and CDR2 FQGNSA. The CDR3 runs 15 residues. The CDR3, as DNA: TGTGCCAGCAAAGGGGGTGCCACTAGCACAGATACGCAGTATTTT. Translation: CASKGGATSTDTQYF. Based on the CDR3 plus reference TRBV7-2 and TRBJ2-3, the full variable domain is GAGVSQSPSNKVTEKGKDVELRCDPISGHTALYWYRQSLGQGLEFLIYFQGNSAPDKSGLPSDRFSAERTGGSVSTLTIQRTQQEDSAVYLCASKGGATSTDTQYFGPGTRLTVL.

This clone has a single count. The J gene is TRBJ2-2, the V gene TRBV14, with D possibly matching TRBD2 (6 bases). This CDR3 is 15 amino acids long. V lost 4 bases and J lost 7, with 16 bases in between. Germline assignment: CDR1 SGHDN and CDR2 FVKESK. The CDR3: CASSPLGRDDGELFF. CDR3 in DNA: TGTGCCAGCAGCCCCCTGGGGCGGGATGACGGGGAGCTGTTTTTT.

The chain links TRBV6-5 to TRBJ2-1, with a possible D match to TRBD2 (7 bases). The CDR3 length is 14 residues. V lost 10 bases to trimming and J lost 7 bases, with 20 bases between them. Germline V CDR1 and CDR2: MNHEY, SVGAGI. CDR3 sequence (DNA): TGTGCCACCACTAGGGGGGGGGCGGGGAATGAGCAGTTCTTC. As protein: CATTRGGAGNEQFF.